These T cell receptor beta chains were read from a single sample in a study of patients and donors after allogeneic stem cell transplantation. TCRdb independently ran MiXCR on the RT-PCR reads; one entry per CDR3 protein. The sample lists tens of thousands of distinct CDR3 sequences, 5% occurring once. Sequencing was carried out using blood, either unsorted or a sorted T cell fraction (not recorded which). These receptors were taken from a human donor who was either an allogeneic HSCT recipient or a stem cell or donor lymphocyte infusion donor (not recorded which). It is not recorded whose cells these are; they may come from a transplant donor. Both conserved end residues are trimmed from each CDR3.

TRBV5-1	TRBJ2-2	ASSSRQPNTGELF
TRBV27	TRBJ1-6	ASSPLGGSPLH
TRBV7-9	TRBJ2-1	ASSDQLAQYNEQF
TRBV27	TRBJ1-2	ASSLEGNYGYT
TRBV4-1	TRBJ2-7	ASSQDRRGIYEQY
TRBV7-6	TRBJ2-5	ASSWEETQY
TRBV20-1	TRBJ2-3	SAQDRSTDTQY
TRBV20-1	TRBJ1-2	SARDSELFNYGYT
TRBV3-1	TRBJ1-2	ASSPTGPYGYT
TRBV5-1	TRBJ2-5	ASSLEGQGAAETQY
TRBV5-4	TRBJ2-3	ASSPREAGGDTQY
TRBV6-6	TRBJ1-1	ASSSYGDTEAF
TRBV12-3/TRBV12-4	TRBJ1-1	ASGGQNLLGAF
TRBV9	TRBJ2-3	ASSDRDTQY
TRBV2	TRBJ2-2	ASSDPSGRSGELF
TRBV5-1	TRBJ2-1	ASSSTSGRGREQF
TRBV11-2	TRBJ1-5	ASSQYGGQPQH
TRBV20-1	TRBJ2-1	SARATSGGISGNEQF
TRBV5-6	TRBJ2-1	ASSLGGTTIEQF
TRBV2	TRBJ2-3	ASSLNLGGAGTDTQY
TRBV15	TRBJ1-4	ATSGLTGSEKLF
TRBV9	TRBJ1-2	ASSVDRTEYTYGYT
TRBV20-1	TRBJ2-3	TISGGPTDTQY
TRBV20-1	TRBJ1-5	SARGDSNQPQH
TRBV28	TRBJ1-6	ASSSPAFNSPLH
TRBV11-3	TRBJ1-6	ASSFTGGVNSPLH
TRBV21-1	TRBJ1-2	ASSKGDRVYGYT
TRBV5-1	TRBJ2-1	ASSLTSSGGADEQF
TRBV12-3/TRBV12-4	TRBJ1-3	ASSSGASGNTIY
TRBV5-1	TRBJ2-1	ASSTSGRDGYNEQF
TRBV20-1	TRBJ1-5	SALGFSNQPQH
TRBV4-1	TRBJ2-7	ASSHLAGATYEQY
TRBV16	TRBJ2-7	ASARQGGSYEQY
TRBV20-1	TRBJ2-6	SALDRTRGGANVLT
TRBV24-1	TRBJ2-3	ATSGKAGDPDTQY
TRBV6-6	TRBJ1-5	ASSLGINQPQH
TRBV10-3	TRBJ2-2	AISVSDREFTLTGELF
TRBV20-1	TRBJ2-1	SAEGSDRGTLNEQF
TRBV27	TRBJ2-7	ASSLSRQNEQY
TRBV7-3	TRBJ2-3	ASSLRGGMRGTDTQY
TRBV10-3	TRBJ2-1	AISENKGANEQF
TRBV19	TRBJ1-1	ASSQQGEAF
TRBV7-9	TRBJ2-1	ASSLGGSGYNEQF
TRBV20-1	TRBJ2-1	SARGQEGYNEPF
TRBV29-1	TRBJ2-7	SVFSGARSSYEQY
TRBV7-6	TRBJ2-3	ASSLGVRGTSGGADTQY
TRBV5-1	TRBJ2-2	ASSLRTGGDTGELF
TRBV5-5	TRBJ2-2	ASSLVRGHGELF
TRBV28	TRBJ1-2	ASSPSGGLYGYT
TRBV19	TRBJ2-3	ASSWGSATDTQY
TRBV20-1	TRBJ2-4	SARDRIIQY
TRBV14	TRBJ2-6	ASSQHSGANVLT